The rows below give T cell receptor beta chains drawn from one sample of a study of T cell responses to AZD1222 COVID-19 vaccine. TCRdb keeps only in-frame clones here, not all; method: immunoSEQ multiplex PCR. The table lists roughly 160,000 clones, 93% of them singletons. The sample in question was peripheral blood, obtained on day 0 of AZD1222 vaccination. The source of these receptors is an adult in good health. The CDR3 runs from the conserved cysteine through the conserved F or W. The D gene is left open where the match is weak. Rows give clone size only sometimes, using once, few, many, or a class for an expanded clone.

length	D	size	V	J	CDR3	DNA
14	NA	NA	TRBV28	TRBJ2-1	CASSPALQGYEQFF	TGTGCCAGCAGTCCCGCCTTACAGGGCTATGAGCAGTTCTTC
16	NA	NA	TRBV15	TRBJ2-6	CATSRDPGTGANVLTF	TGTGCCACCAGCAGAGATCCTGGGACTGGGGCCAACGTCCTGACTTTC
14	NA	NA	TRBV19	TRBJ1-4	CASSPDTTNEKLFF	TGTGCCAGTAGCCCAGATACAACTAATGAAAAACTGTTTTTT
16	TRBD1	NA	TRBV9	TRBJ2-4	CASSVGDRGISNIQYF	TGTGCCAGCAGCGTAGGGGACAGGGGTATTTCAAACATTCAGTACTTC
16	NA	NA	TRBV6-2/TRBV6-3	TRBJ1-2	CASSQPRLVFLGGYTF	TGTGCCAGCAGCCAGCCAAGATTGGTATTTCTCGGTGGCTACACCTTC
14	NA	NA	TRBV13	TRBJ1-1	CASSPTLGTLRAFF	TGTGCCAGCAGCCCAACCTTGGGGACACTGAGAGCTTTCTTT
14	NA	few	TRBV7-2	TRBJ1-2	CASSYPGFHYGYTF	TGTGCCAGCAGCTATCCGGGATTTCACTATGGCTACACCTTC
15	TRBD1	NA	TRBV7-9	TRBJ1-2	CASSYDTGTGYGYTF	TGTGCCAGCAGCTATGACACCGGGACAGGGTATGGCTACACCTTC
13	NA	NA	TRBV5-1	TRBJ2-1	CASSLDLGNEQFF	TGCGCCAGCAGCTTGGACCTCGGCAATGAGCAGTTCTTC
14	TRBD1	NA	TRBV29-1	TRBJ2-1	CSVGDRGGYNEQFF	TGCAGCGTGGGGGACAGGGGAGGGTACAATGAGCAGTTCTTC
15	TRBD2	NA	TRBV5-6	TRBJ2-3	CASSSSGGAGDTQYF	TGTGCCAGCAGCTCAAGCGGGGGGGCTGGAGATACGCAGTATTTT
15	NA	NA	TRBV27	TRBJ1-2	CASSLSRTAGYGYTF	TGTGCCAGCAGTTTATCCCGGACAGCTGGCTATGGCTACACCTTC
14	NA	NA	TRBV19	TRBJ2-3	CASRGVGETDTQYF	TGTGCCAGTCGCGGGGTGGGGGAGACAGATACGCAGTATTTT
14	NA	once	TRBV19	TRBJ1-5	CASSSGNSNQPQHF	TGTGCCAGTAGTTCCGGGAATAGCAATCAGCCCCAGCATTTT
13	NA	NA	TRBV12-3/TRBV12-4	TRBJ1-2	CASSPGTDYGYTF	TGTGCCAGCAGTCCCGGGACGGATTATGGCTACACCTTC
17	NA	NA	TRBV5-1	TRBJ2-2	CASSDPPGRIDTGELFF	TGCGCCAGCAGCGACCCACCAGGGAGAATTGACACCGGGGAGCTGTTTTTT
17	NA	NA	TRBV11-3	TRBJ1-6	CASSLETTRAYNSPLHF	TGTGCCAGCAGCTTAGAGACCACACGGGCTTATAATTCACCCCTCCACTTT
14	TRBD1	once	TRBV18	TRBJ2-7	CASSPGTGAYEQYF	TGTGCCAGCTCCCCTGGGACAGGGGCCTACGAGCAGTACTTC
15	NA	NA	TRBV5-1	TRBJ2-2	CASSFGGIGTGELFF	TGCGCCAGCAGCTTTGGGGGTATAGGCACCGGGGAGCTGTTTTTT
16	NA	NA	TRBV7-9	TRBJ1-1	CASSLNRVPTSLEAFF	TGTGCCAGCAGCTTAAATAGGGTGCCGACGTCTCTCGAAGCTTTCTTT
18	TRBD1	NA	TRBV7-9	TRBJ1-4	CASSNPPGQGATNEKLFF	TGTGCCAGCAGCAACCCCCCGGGACAGGGGGCGACTAATGAAAAACTGTTTTTT
13	NA	NA	TRBV4-1	TRBJ2-1	CASSQYTVNEQFF	TGCGCCAGCAGCCAGTATACTGTCAATGAGCAGTTCTTC
13	NA	NA	TRBV15	TRBJ1-4	CATSRGFNEKLFF	TGTGCCACCAGCAGAGGGTTTAATGAAAAACTGTTTTTT
14	NA	NA	TRBV3-1/TRBV3-2	TRBJ1-2	CASSQDGAPYGYTF	TGTGCCAGCAGCCAAGACGGAGCCCCCTATGGCTACACCTTC
15	NA	once	TRBV11-2	TRBJ2-5	CASSSTRQPQETQYF	TGTGCCAGCAGCAGCACCCGACAGCCCCAAGAGACCCAGTACTTC
17	NA	once	TRBV18	TRBJ2-2	CASSPRGGGANTGELFF	TGTGCCAGCTCACCACGAGGGGGTGGAGCGAACACCGGGGAGCTGTTTTTT
14	TRBD2	NA	TRBV3-1/TRBV3-2	TRBJ2-7	CASSLTSGVHEQYF	TGTGCCAGCAGCCTGACTAGCGGGGTCCACGAGCAGTACTTC
12	NA	NA	TRBV3-1/TRBV3-2	TRBJ1-2	CASSQGAAGYTF	TGTGCCAGCAGCCAAGGGGCGGCAGGATACACCTTC
11	NA	NA	TRBV15	TRBJ1-6	CATGGNSPLHF	TGTGCCACCGGGGGAAATTCACCCCTCCACTTT
13	NA	NA	TRBV11-3	TRBJ2-3	CASSLALGDTQYF	TGTGCCAGCAGCTTAGCCTTAGGAGATACGCAGTATTTT
16	NA	NA	TRBV10-3	TRBJ1-3	CAISESRQSSGNTIYF	TGTGCCATCAGTGAGAGTCGACAAAGCTCTGGAAACACCATATATTTT
13	NA	NA	TRBV28	TRBJ1-4	CASRGGLDEKLFF	TGTGCCAGCAGGGGGGGGCTGGATGAAAAACTGTTTTTT
14	NA	once	TRBV7-6	TRBJ1-4	CASSLDLVTEKLFF	TGTGCCAGCAGCTTAGACCTGGTGACGGAAAAACTGTTTTTT
16	TRBD1	few	TRBV11-1	TRBJ1-1	CASSYNRQGMNTEAFF	TGTGCCAGCAGCTATAATCGACAGGGCATGAACACTGAAGCTTTCTTT
16	NA	once	TRBV7-8	TRBJ1-2	CASSLNRLGQPYGYTF	TGTGCCAGCAGCCTGAACCGGTTAGGACAGCCCTATGGCTACACCTTC
18	TRBD1	NA	TRBV18	TRBJ1-4	CASSPGGQGTRSNEKLFF	TGTGCCAGCTCACCAGGTGGACAGGGGACGCGGTCTAATGAAAAACTGTTTTTT
16	NA	NA	TRBV30	TRBJ1-5	CAWSVRGAAWYQPQHF	TGTGCCTGGAGTGTTAGGGGAGCCGCCTGGTATCAGCCCCAGCATTTT
17	NA	NA	TRBV28	TRBJ2-5	CASSWPWGAGSKETQYF	TGTGCCAGCAGTTGGCCATGGGGGGCTGGATCCAAAGAGACCCAGTACTTC
12	NA	NA	TRBV7-2	TRBJ1-1	CASSVMNTEAFF	TGTGCCAGCAGCGTAATGAACACTGAAGCTTTCTTT
17	NA	NA	TRBV6-2/TRBV6-3	TRBJ1-1	CASSGPPRGGLNTEAFF	TGTGCCAGCAGTGGACCCCCCCGTGGCGGATTGAACACTGAAGCTTTCTTT
12	NA	NA	TRBV5-6	TRBJ1-6	CASSLGHSPLHF	TGTGCCAGCAGCTTGGGGCATTCACCCCTCCACTTT
15	NA	NA	TRBV4-3	TRBJ1-6	CASRVGQHGNSPLHF	TGCGCCAGCAGAGTAGGACAGCATGGTAATTCACCCCTCCACTTT
15	NA	NA	TRBV11-3	TRBJ1-3	CASSSGTASGNTIYF	TGTGCCAGCAGCTCTGGGACGGCCTCTGGAAACACCATATATTTT
16	NA	once	TRBV3-1/TRBV3-2	TRBJ2-2	CASSQDEGTNTGELFF	TGTGCCAGCAGCCAAGATGAGGGCACGAACACCGGGGAGCTGTTTTTT